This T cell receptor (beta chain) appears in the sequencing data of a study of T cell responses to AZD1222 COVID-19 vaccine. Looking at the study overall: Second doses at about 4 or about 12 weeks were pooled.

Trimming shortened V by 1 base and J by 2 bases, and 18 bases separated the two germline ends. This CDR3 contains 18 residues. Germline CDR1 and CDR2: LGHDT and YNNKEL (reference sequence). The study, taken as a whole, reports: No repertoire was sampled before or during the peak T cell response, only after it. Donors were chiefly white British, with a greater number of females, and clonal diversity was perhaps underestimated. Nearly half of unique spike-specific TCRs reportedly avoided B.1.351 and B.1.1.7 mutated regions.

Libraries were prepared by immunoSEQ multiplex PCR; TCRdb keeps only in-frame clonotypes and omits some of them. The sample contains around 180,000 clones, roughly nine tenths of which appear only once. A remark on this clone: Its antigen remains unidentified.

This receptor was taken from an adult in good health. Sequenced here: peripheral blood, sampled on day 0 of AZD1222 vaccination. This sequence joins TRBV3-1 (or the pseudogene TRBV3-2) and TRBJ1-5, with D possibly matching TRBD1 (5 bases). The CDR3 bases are TGTGCCAGCAGCCAAGGATTTGGTAGTGGGGGGGGCAATCAGCCCCAGCATTTT. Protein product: CASSQGFGSGGGNQPQHF.